A single sample gave rise to the 8 T cell receptor beta chains below, sequenced in a study of T cell repertoires in cytomegalovirus infection. Their cognate antigens are unknown. MiXCR, applied by TCRdb to the reads, yields one record per CDR3 protein. The table has some 350,000 distinct CDR3 sequences, about 34% seen once. The specimen was cultured PBMCs, collected from culture after CMV antigen stimulation. The receptors originated from a human donor in good health (CMV status not recorded). Some clones in this sample may be carry-over from other donors' samples.

This clonotype was seen only a few times. The chain carries TRBV5-3 and TRBJ1-3; D remains ambiguous. TRBV5-3 is labeled an ORF, and its function is uncertain. This CDR3 spans 14 amino acids. V was trimmed by 8 bases and J by 0 bases, leaving 12 bases between them. As DNA, the CDR3 is TGTGCCAGCAGTACCCAAGACTCTGGAAACACCATATATTTT. Translation gives CASSTQDSGNTIYF.

The rearrangement links TRBV28 to TRBJ1-4, with 8 bases fitting TRBD1. This CDR3 has 15 residues. Germline values: CDR1 MDHEN, CDR2 SYDVKM. V shed 1 base, J shed 8 bases, and the junction held 6 bases outside the gene matches. In DNA form, the CDR3 reads TGTGCCAGCAGTTTATACGACAGGGGCTGGGAAAAACTGTTTTTT. This codes for CASSLYDRGWEKLFF.

This chain links TRBV4-1 with TRBJ1-6, with D possibly TRBD1 on 6 matching bases. CDR3 length equals 15 residues. Germline-derived CDR1 and CDR2 are MGHRA and YSYEKL. Trimming cost V 1 base and J 5 bases, with 9 bases left between them. CDR3: CASSQGTADNSPLHF. As DNA, the CDR3 is TGCGCCAGCAGCCAAGGGACAGCGGATAATTCACCCCTCCACTTT.

The chain recombines TRBV7-2 with TRBJ2-3, with D tentatively TRBD1 (6 bases). The CDR3 loop spans 17 amino acids. Germline CDR1 SGHTA, CDR2 FQGNSA. V was trimmed by 1 base and J by 0 bases, leaving 14 bases between them. CDR3 in amino acids: CASSLVQGLASTDTQYF. The DNA for the CDR3 is TGTGCCAGCAGCTTAGTACAGGGCCTAGCTAGCACAGATACGCAGTATTTT.

The chain uses TRBV28 and TRBJ2-4; a weak D match, TRBD1 (5 bases). Trimming cost V 4 bases and J 0 bases, with 13 bases left between them. There are 16 residues in the CDR3. Germline V CDR1 and CDR2: MDHEN, SYDVKM. The CDR3 here is CASSSWTPLAKNIQYF. The CDR3 DNA sequence: TGTGCCAGCAGTTCGTGGACACCCCTAGCCAAAAACATTCAGTACTTC. Full variable domain (remainder filled in from reference TRBV28 and TRBJ2-4): DVKVTQSSRYLVKRTGEKVFLECVQDMDHENMFWYRQDPGLGLRLIYFSYDVKMKEKGDIPEGYSVSREKKERFSLILESASTNQTSMYLCASSSWTPLAKNIQYFGAGTRLSVL.

The rearrangement joins TRBV27 to TRBJ2-4, with D perhaps TRBD2 (6 bases). This CDR3 is 14 amino acids long. Germline CDR1 reads MNHEY; CDR2 reads SMNVEV (reference sequence). V was clipped by 2 bases and J by 7 bases, with 12 bases between them. CDR3 sequence: CASSLLGGGNIQYF. CDR3 in DNA: TGTGCCAGCAGTTTACTGGGAGGTGGGAACATTCAGTACTTC.

In regard to this clonotype: At one end the junction does not follow the germline gene, possibly because of a read error. The rearrangement uses TRBV6-1 and TRBJ1-3, with TRBD1 matching 8 bases. Per germline, CDR1 MNHNS and CDR2 SASEGT. The CDR3 has 15 amino acids. CDR3 amino acids: CASSVQGASGTTIYF. Here the CDR3 DNA reads TGTGCCAGCAGTGTGCAGGGGGCGTCTGGAACCACCATATATTTT.

The chain is built from TRBV29-1 and TRBJ2-3; no firm D call. In germline, CDR1 is SQVTM, CDR2 ANQGSEA. V was cut by 2 bases and J by 8 bases, with 8 bases left in between. This CDR3 has 11 amino acids. The CDR3 protein is CSVELYLTQYF. CDR3 nucleotides: TGCAGCGTTGAACTATACCTTACGCAGTATTTT.